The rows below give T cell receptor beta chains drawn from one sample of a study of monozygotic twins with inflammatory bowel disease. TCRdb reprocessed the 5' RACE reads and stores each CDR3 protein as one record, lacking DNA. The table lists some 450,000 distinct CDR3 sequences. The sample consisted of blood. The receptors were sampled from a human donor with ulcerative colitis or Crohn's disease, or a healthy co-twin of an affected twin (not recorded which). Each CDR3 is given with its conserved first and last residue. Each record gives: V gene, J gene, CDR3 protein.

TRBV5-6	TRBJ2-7	CASSLGTGPYYEQYF
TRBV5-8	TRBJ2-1	CASRERGAYNEQFF
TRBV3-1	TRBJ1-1	CASSHTSSGQGGAFF
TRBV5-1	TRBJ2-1	CASSPDSLTYNEQFF
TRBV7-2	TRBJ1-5	CASSPHSSQPQHF
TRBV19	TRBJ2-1	CASRGTYNEQFF
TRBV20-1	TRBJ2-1	CSATPPGLANNEQFF
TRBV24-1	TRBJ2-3	CATSFWVQGTPSTDTQYF
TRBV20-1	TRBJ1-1	CSASGRATEAFF
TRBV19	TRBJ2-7	CASSIVAGSYEQYF
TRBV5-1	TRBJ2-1	CASTRLAGSNEQFF